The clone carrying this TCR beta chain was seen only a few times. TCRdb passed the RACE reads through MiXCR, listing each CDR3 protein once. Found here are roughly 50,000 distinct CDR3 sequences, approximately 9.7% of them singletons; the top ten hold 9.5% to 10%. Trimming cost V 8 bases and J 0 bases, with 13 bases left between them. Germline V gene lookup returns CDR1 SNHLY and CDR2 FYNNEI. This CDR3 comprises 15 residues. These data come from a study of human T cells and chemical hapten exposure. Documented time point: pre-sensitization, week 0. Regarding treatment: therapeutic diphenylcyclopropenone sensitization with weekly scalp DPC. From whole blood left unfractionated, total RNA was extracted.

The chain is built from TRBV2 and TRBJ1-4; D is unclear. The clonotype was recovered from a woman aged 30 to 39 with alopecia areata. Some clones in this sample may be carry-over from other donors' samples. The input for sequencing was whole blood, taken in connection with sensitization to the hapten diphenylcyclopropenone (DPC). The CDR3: CASQQWTATNEKLFF. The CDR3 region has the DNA TGTGCCAGCCAACAATGGACGGCAACTAATGAAAAACTGTTTTTT.